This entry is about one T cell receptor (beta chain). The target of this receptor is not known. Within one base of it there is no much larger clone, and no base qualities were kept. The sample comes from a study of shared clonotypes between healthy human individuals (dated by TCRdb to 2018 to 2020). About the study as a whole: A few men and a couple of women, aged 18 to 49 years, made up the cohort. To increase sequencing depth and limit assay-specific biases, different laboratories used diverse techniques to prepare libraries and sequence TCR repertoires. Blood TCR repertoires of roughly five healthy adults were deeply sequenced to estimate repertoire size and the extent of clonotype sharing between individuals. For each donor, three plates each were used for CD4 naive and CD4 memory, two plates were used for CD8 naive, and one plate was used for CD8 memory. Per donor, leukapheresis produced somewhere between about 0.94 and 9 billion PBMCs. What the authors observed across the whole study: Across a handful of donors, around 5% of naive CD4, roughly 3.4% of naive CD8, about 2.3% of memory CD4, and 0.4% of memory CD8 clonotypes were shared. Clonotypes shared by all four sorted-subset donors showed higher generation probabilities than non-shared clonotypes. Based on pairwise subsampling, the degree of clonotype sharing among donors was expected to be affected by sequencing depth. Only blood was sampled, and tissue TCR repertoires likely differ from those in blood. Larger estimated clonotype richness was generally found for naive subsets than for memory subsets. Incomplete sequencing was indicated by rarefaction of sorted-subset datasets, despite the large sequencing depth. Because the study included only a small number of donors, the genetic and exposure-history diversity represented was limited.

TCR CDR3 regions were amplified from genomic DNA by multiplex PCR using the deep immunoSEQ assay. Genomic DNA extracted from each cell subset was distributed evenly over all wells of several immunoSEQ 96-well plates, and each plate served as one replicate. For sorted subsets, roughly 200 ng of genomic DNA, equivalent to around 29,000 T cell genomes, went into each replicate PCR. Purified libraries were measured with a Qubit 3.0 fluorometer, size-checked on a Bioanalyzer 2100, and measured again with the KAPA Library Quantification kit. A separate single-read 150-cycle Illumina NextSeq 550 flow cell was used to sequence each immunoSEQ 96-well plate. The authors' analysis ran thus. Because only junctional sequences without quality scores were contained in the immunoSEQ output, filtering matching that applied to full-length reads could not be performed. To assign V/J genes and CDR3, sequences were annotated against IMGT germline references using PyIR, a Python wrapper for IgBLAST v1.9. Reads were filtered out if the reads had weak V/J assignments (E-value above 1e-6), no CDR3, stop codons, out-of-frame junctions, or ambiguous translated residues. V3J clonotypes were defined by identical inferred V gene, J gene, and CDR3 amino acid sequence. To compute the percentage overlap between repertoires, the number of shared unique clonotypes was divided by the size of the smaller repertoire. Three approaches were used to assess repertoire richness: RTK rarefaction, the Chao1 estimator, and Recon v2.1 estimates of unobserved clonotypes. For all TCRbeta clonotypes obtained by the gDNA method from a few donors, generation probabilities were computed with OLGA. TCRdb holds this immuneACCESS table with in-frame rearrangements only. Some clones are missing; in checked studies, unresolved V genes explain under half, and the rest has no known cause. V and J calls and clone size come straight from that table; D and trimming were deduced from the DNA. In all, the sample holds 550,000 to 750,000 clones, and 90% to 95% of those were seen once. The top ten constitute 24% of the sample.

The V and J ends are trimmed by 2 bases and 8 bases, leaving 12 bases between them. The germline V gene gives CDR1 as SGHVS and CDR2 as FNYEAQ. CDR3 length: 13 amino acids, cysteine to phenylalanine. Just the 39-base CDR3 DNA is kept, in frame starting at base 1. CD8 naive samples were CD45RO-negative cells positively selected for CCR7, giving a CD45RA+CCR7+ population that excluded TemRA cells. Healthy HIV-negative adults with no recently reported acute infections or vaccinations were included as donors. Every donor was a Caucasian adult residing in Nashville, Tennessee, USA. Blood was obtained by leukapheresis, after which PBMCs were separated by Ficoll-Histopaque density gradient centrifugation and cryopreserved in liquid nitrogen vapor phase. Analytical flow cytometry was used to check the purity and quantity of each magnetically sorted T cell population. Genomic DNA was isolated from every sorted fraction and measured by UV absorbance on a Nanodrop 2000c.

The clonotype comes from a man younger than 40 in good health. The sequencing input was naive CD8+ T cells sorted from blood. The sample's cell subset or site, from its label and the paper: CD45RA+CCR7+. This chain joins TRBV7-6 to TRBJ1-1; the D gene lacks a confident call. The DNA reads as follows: TGTGCCAGCAGCTTACGACAAGACCTAGAAGCTTTCTTT. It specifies CASSLRQDLEAFF.